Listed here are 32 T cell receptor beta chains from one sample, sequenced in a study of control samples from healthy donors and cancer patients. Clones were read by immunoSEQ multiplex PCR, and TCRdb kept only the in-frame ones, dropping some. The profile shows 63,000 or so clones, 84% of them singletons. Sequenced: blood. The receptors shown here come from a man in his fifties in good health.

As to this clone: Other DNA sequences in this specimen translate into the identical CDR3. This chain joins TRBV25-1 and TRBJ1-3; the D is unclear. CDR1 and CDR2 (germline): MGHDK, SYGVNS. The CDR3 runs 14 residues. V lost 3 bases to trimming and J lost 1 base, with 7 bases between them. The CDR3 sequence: CASSEERSGNTIYF. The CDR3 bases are TGTGCCAGCAGTGAGGAACGTTCTGGAAACACCATATATTTT.

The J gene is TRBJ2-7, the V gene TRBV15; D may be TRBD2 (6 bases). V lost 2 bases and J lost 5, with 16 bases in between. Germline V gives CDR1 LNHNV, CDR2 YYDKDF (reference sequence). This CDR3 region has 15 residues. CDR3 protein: CATSRPKGGAHEQYF. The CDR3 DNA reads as TGTGCCACCAGCAGACCCAAAGGAGGGGCACACGAGCAGTACTTC.

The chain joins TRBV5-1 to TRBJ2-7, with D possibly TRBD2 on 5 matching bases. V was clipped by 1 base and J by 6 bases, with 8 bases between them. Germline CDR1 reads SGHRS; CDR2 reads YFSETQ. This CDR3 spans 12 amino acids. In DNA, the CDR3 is TGCGCCAGCAGCTTGAGCGGAGGCGAGCAGTACTTC. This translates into CASSLSGGEQYF.

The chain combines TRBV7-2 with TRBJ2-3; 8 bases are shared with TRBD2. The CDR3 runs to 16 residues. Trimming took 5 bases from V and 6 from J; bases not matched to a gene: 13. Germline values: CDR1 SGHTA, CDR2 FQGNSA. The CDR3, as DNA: TGTGCCAGCAGCCCCCACCGGGGGGGGGCTGGGGATACGCAGTATTTT. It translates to CASSPHRGGAGDTQYF.

CDR3 region: CASNLATYNEQFF. CDR3 DNA: TGTGCCAGCAACCTAGCGACCTACAATGAGCAGTTCTTC. The chain has TRBV11-3 and TRBJ2-1; possibly TRBD2 for D (6 bases). The CDR3 has 13 residues. Per the germline V gene, CDR1 is SGHNT and CDR2 is YENEEA. V was clipped by 7 bases and J by 2 bases, with 9 bases between them.

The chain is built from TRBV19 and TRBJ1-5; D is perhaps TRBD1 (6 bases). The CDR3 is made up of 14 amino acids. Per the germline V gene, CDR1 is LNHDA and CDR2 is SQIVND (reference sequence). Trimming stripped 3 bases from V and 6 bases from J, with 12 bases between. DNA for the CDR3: TGTGCCAGTAGTATGACAGGTCGGGGTCAGCCCCAGCATTTT. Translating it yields CASSMTGRGQPQHF.

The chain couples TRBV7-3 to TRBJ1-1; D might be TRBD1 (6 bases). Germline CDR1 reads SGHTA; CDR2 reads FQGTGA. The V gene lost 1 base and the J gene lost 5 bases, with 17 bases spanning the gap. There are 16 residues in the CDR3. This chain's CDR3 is CASSLIPGGGFTEAFF. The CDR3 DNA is TGTGCCAGCAGCTTAATTCCCGGAGGGGGATTTACTGAAGCTTTCTTT.

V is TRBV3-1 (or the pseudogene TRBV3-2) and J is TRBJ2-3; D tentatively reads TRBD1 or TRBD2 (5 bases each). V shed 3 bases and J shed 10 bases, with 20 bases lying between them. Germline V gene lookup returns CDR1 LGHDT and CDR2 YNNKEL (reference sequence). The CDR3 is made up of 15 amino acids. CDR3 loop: CASSQGRPKSPPQYF. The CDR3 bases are TGTGCCAGCAGCCAGGGACGTCCTAAATCACCCCCGCAGTATTTT.

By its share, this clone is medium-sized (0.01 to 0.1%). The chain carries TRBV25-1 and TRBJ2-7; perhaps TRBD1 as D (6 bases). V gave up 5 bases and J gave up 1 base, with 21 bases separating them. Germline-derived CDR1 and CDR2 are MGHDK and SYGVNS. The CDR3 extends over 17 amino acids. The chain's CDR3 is CASSPDPGHNSSYEQYF. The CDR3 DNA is TGTGCCAGCAGTCCAGATCCGGGACATAATTCGTCCTACGAGCAGTACTTC.

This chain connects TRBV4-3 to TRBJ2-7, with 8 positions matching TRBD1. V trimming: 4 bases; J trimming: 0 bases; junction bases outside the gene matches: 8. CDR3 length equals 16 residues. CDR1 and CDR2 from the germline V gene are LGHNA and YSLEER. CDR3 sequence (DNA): TGCGCCAGCAGCCCGGATGGACAGGGTGACTCCTACGAGCAGTACTTC. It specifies CASSPDGQGDSYEQYF.

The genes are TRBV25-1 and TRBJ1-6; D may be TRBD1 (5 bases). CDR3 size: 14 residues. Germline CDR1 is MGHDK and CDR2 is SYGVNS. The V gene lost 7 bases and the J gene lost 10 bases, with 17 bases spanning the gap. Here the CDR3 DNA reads TGTGCCAGCACCCCCATGGGGGAGGGCTCACCCCTCCACTTT. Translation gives CASTPMGEGSPLHF.

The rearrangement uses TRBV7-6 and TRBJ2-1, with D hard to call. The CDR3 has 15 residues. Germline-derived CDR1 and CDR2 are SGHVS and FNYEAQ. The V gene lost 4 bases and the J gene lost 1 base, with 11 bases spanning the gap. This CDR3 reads CASSSGVLSYNEQFF. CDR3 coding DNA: TGTGCCAGCAGCTCAGGAGTCCTATCCTACAATGAGCAGTTCTTC.

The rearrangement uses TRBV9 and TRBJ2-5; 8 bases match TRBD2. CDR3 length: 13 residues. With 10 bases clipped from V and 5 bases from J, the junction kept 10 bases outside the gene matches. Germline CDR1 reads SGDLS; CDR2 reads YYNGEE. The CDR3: CARRQREYETQYF. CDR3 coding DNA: TGTGCCCGCCGCCAGCGGGAGTATGAGACCCAGTACTTC.

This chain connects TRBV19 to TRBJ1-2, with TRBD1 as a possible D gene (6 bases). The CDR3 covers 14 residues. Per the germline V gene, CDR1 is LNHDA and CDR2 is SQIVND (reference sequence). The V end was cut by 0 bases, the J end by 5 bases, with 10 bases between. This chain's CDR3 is CASSIEQGVYGYTF. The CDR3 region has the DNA TGTGCCAGTAGTATAGAACAGGGAGTTTATGGCTACACCTTC.

The DNA of the CDR3 is TGTGCCAGCAGCGAGACGCCTGGTTCTGGGTACGAGCAGTACTTC. Translation gives CASSETPGSGYEQYF. The chain has TRBV5-4 and TRBJ2-7; D remains ambiguous. CDR1 SGHNT and CDR2 YYREEE come from the germline V gene (reference sequence). The V and J ends lost 4 bases and 4 bases respectively, with 18 bases between them. This CDR3 comprises 15 residues.

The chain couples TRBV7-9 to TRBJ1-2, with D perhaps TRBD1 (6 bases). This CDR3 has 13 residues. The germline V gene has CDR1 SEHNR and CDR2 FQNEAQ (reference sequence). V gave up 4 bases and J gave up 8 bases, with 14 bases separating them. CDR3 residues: CASSSTGPEGYTF. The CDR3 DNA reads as TGTGCCAGCAGCTCAACAGGGCCGGAGGGCTACACCTTC.

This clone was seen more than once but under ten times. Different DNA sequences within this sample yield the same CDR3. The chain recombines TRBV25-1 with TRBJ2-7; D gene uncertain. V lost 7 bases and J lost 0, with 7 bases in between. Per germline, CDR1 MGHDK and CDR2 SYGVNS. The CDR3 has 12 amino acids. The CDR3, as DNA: TGTGCCAGCAACGGCAACTCCTACGAGCAGTACTTC. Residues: CASNGNSYEQYF.

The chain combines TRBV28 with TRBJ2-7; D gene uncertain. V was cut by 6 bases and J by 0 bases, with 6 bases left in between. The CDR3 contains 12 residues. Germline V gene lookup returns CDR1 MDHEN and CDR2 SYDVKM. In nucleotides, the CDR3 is TGTGCCAGCAGCCGAGGCTCCTACGAGCAGTACTTC. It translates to CASSRGSYEQYF.

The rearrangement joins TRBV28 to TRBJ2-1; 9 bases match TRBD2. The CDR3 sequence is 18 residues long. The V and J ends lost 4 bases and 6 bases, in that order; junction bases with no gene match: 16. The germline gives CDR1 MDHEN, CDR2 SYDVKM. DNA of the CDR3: TGTGCCAGCAGTTCCCAACCTGTTGGAGCGGGGGGCGGCAATGAGCAGTTCTTC. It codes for CASSSQPVGAGGGNEQFF.

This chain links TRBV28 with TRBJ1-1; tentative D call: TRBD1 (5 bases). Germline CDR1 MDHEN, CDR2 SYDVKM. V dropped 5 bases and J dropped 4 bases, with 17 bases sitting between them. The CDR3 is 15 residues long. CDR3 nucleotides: TGTGCCAGCAGTCGAATACAGGATGGAGGCACTGAAGCTTTCTTT. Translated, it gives CASSRIQDGGTEAFF.

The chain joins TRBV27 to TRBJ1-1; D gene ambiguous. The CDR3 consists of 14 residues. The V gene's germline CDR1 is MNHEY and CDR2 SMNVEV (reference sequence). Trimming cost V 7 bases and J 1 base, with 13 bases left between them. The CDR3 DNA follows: TGTGCCAGCATCGCCGGGTGGCGGAACACTGAAGCTTTCTTT. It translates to CASIAGWRNTEAFF.

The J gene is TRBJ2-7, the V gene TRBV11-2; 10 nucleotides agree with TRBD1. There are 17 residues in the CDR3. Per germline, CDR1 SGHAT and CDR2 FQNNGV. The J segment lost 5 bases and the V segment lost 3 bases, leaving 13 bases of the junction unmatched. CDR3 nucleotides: TGTGCCAGCAGCTTGGGACGCCGGGACAGGGGATACAACGAGCAGTACTTC. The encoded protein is CASSLGRRDRGYNEQYF.

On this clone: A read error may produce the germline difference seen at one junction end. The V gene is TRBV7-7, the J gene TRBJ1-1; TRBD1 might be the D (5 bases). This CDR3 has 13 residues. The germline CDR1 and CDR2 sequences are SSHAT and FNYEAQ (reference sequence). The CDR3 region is CASSVDGAAEAFF. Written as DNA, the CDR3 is TGTGCTAGCAGTGTGGACGGGGCGGCTGAAGCTTTCTTT. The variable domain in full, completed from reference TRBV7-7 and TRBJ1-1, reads GAGVSQSPRYKVTKRGQDVTLRCDPISSHATLYWYQQALGQGPEFLTYFNYEAQPDKSGLPSDRFSAERPEGSISTLTIQRTEQRDSAMYRCASSVDGAAEAFFGQGTRLTVV.

The CDR3: CASSPRTGFLYGYTF. The CDR3 coding sequence is TGTGCCAGCAGCCCACGGACAGGGTTTCTATATGGCTACACCTTC. The V and J genes are TRBV7-9 and TRBJ1-2, with 8 bases lining up with TRBD1. Germline V gives CDR1 SEHNR, CDR2 FQNEAQ (reference sequence). The CDR3 sequence is 15 residues long. Trimming at V came to 5 bases and at J to 5 bases, leaving 10 bases not matched to a gene.

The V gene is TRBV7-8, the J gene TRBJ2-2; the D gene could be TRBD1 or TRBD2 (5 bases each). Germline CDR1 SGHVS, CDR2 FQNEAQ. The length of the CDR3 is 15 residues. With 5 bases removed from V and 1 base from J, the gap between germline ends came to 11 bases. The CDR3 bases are TGTGCCAGCAGCCCAGGGACGGTGAACACCGGGGAGCTGTTTTTT. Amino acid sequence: CASSPGTVNTGELFF.

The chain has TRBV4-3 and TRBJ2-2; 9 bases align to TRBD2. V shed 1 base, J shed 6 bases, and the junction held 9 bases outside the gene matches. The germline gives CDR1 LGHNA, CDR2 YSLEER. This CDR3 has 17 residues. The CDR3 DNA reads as TGCGCCAGCAGCCAAGGAGCGGGGGGCGCCCGGGCCGGGGAGCTGTTTTTT. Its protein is CASSQGAGGARAGELFF.

For the CDR3, the DNA is TGTGCCAGTAGTGGGCAGGGATCAGTCGGCTACACCTTC. Translated, it gives CASSGQGSVGYTF. V usage is TRBV19 and J usage is TRBJ1-2; D perhaps matches TRBD1 (5 bases). Germline assignment: CDR1 LNHDA and CDR2 SQIVND (reference sequence). With 5 bases removed from V and 8 bases from J, the gap between germline ends came to 15 bases. The CDR3 runs 13 residues.

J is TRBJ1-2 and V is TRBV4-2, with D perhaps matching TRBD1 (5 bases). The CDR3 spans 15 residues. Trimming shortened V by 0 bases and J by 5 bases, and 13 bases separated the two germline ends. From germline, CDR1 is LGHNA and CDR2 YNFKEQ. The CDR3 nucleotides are TGTGCCAGCAGCCAAGACGCAGGGTTAAGATATGGCTACACCTTC. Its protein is CASSQDAGLRYGYTF.

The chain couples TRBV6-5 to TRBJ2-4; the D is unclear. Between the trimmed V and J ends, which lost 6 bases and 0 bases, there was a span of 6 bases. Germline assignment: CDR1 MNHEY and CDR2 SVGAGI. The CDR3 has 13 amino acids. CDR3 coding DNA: TGTGCCAGCAGGGGCTTAGCCAAAAACATTCAGTACTTC. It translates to CASRGLAKNIQYF.

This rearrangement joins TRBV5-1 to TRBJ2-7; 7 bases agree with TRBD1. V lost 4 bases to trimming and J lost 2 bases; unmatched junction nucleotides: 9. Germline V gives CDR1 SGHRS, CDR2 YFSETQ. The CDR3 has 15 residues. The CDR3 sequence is CASSITGQLTYEQYF. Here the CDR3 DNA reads TGCGCCAGCAGCATAACGGGACAGCTTACCTACGAGCAGTACTTC.

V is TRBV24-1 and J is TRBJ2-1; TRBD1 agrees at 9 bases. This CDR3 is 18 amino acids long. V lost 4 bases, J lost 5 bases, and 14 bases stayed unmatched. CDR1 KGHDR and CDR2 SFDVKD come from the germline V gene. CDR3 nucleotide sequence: TGTGCCACCAGTGACCCCACCGTACAGGGGGCGACGCACAATGAGCAGTTCTTC. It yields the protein CATSDPTVQGATHNEQFF.

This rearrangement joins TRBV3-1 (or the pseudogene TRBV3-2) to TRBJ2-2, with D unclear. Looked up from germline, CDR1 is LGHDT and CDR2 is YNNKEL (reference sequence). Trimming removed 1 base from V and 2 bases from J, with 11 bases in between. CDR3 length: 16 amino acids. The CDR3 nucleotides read TGTGCCAGCAGCCAAGTAGCCCCTAGTAACACCGGGGAGCTGTTTTTT. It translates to CASSQVAPSNTGELFF.